This T cell receptor beta chain is drawn from a study of blood T cell repertoires in COVID-19. Assay used: immunoSEQ multiplex PCR; TCRdb lists only in-frame clones, some missing. The top ten clones hold under 2.5% of a sample with around 300,000 clones, over 75% of them seen once. Cohort 3 recovered donors had two negative PCRs, clearance, or symptom resolution. The germline gives CDR1 MGHRA, CDR2 YSYEKL. This CDR3 has 15 residues. The ends were cut back, 2 bases at V and 6 bases at J, with 16 bases in the middle. This clone occurred once. The gene calls are TRBV4-1 and TRBJ1-2; D remains ambiguous. The receptor's source is a woman under 30 who had recovered from COVID-19. The sample taken for sequencing was PBMCs or T cells enriched from blood (not recorded which). CDR3 DNA: TGCGCCAGCAGCCAACCATACCCAACCAGCGATGGCTACACCTTC. Residues: CASSQPYPTSDGYTF.